This T cell receptor (beta chain) was recorded in a study of blood T cell repertoires in COVID-19. Method: immunoSEQ multiplex PCR; TCRdb's copy keeps in-frame clones and lacks some. The sample lists approximately 250,000 clones, 65% to 90% occurring once. The count of this clone is one. Allocation to cohorts depended on clinical history reported by the participants. The material sequenced was PBMCs or T cells enriched from blood (not recorded which). This TCR came from a woman aged 50 to 65 with acute COVID-19.

The CDR3 DNA is TGTGCCAGCAGCCCAGGGGGAGGCGGGGAGCTGTTTTTT. Protein product: CASSPGGGGELFF. This chain joins TRBV9 and TRBJ2-2, with D possibly matching TRBD1 (7 bases). From germline, CDR1 is SGDLS and CDR2 YYNGEE. The CDR3 has 13 amino acids. The V gene lost 4 bases and the J gene lost 7 bases, with 11 bases spanning the gap.